Each of the 27 T cell receptor beta chains below was sequenced from the same sample in a study of Graves' ophthalmopathy and Graves' hyperthyroidism. RNA transcripts were the template, and TCR beta CDR3 regions were amplified from them. First-round RT-PCR relied on HTBI primers, and a second-round multiplex PCR came next. A single record per CDR3 protein comes from TCRdb applying MiXCR to the multiplex PCR reads. This table has about 700,000 distinct CDR3 sequences, about 38% appearing once. The sample taken for sequencing was peripheral blood. These receptors originate from an adult man with Graves' ophthalmopathy.

This chain joins TRBV7-9 and TRBJ1-6; 9 bases line up with TRBD1. There are 15 residues in the CDR3. J gave up 8 bases and V 6 bases, and 8 bases lay outside the gene matches. Germline CDR1 SEHNR, CDR2 FQNEAQ (reference sequence). The CDR3 DNA follows: TGTGCCAGCAGTCCCCGGGACAGGGATCATTCACCCCTCCACTTT. Amino acid sequence: CASSPRDRDHSPLHF.

This clonotype was found many times. The V and J genes are TRBV10-3 and TRBJ2-5; D is undetermined. From germline, CDR1 is ENHRY and CDR2 SYGVKD. The V gene lost 3 bases and the J gene lost 5 bases, with 7 bases spanning the gap. The CDR3 is made up of 12 amino acids. The CDR3 loop is CAISDGEETQYF. The CDR3 bases are TGTGCCATCAGTGACGGTGAGGAGACCCAGTACTTC.

The rearrangement links TRBV7-9 to TRBJ2-1; 7 bases are shared with TRBD1. The CDR3 has 15 residues. Germline CDR1 SEHNR, CDR2 FQNEAQ (reference sequence). V was pared by 0 bases and J by 8 bases, with 7 bases of the junction left unmatched. The CDR3 sequence: CASSLAGQRRYEQFF. In DNA, the CDR3 is TGTGCCAGCAGCTTAGCGGGACAGAGACGCTATGAGCAGTTCTTC.

This sequence joins TRBV12-5 and TRBJ2-7; 9 bases line up with TRBD1. In germline, CDR1 is LGHNT, CDR2 FRNRAP. The CDR3 totals 16 residues. V trimming: 1 base; J trimming: 4 bases; junction bases outside the gene matches: 8. CDR3 nucleotide sequence: TGTGCTAGTGGTTTGGGGCCGGGACAGGGAGGTTACGAGCAGTACTTC. This translates into CASGLGPGQGGYEQYF.

The genes are TRBV2 and TRBJ2-7; weak D call: TRBD1 (7 bases). CDR3 size: 14 residues. CDR1 is SNHLY, CDR2 FYNNEI, per germline. V was trimmed by 2 bases and J by 2 bases, leaving 10 bases between them. CDR3 residues: CASSEQGGAYEQYF. The CDR3, as DNA: TGTGCCAGCAGTGAACAGGGGGGTGCCTACGAGCAGTACTTC.

Many counts were recorded for this clonotype. This rearrangement joins TRBV29-1 to TRBJ2-2, with a weak D call TRBD1 (6 bases). The CDR3 sequence is 15 residues long. The V and J ends lost 2 bases and 1 base respectively, with 11 bases between them. Germline CDR1 SQVTM, CDR2 ANQGSEA. The CDR3 spells CSVENPTGNTGELFF. For the CDR3, the DNA is TGCAGCGTTGAAAACCCGACAGGGAACACCGGGGAGCTGTTTTTT.

V gene TRBV2 combines with J gene TRBJ1-3; D not certain. The CDR3 totals 17 residues. The ends were cut back, 6 bases at V and 16 bases at J, with 34 bases in the middle. Germline values: CDR1 SNHLY, CDR2 FYNNEI. The CDR3 nucleotides read TGTGCCAGCAGGATGACTAGCGGGAGCCCCGGGGAGCTTCCCCCTTATTTT. This codes for CASRMTSGSPGELPPYF.

This clonotype occurred many times. This chain links TRBV9 with TRBJ1-1, with D unclear. The germline V gene encodes CDR1 SGDLS and CDR2 YYNGEE. The CDR3 consists of 14 residues. V was pared by 2 bases and J by 2 bases, with 10 bases between. The CDR3: CASSVTGGNTEAFF. The CDR3 DNA reads TGTGCCAGCAGCGTGACGGGAGGTAACACTGAAGCTTTCTTT.

The rearrangement links TRBV6-4 to TRBJ2-7; D unclear. This CDR3 region has 18 residues. Germline V gives CDR1 MRHNA, CDR2 SNTAGT. V lost 1 base and J 2 bases, leaving 21 bases between the germline ends. CDR3 DNA sequence: TGTGCCAGCAGTGACTTATCAACAGCCACCTCAACACCCTACGAGCAGTACTTC. Protein sequence: CASSDLSTATSTPYEQYF.

In this sample, this clonotype turned up a few times. The germline gene is not matched at one end of the junction; a read error may be the cause. The chain carries TRBV10-3 and TRBJ1-5; TRBD1 might be the D (6 bases). Germline values: CDR1 ENHRY, CDR2 SYGVKD. CDR3 size: 16 residues. This chain's CDR3 is CASSYLTGDSNQPQHF. CDR3 coding DNA: TGTGCCAGCAGTTACCTGACAGGAGATAGCAATCAGCCCCAGCATTTT.

This clonotype was recorded only once. The rearrangement links TRBV10-2 to TRBJ1-2; TRBD1 matches 7 bases. The junction had 6 bases not matched to a gene; V was cut back by 4 bases and J by 4 bases. The CDR3 contains 14 residues. Germline values: CDR1 WSHSY, CDR2 SAAADI. The DNA for the CDR3 is TGCGCCAGCAGTGGGGACAGATCTTTCTATGGCTACACCTTC. It codes for CASSGDRSFYGYTF.

The chain joins TRBV7-9 to TRBJ1-2, with a possible D match to TRBD1 (6 bases). Germline CDR1 and CDR2: SEHNR and FQNEAQ (reference sequence). The ends were cut back, 5 bases at V and 8 bases at J, with 15 bases in the middle. The CDR3 has 13 amino acids. The CDR3 loop reads CASSKDSPKGYTF. The CDR3 region has the DNA TGTGCCAGCAGCAAGGACAGCCCAAAGGGCTACACCTTC. Based on the CDR3 plus reference TRBV7-9 and TRBJ1-2, the full variable domain is DTGVSQNPRHKITKRGQNVTFRCDPISEHNRLYWYRQTLGQGPEFLTYFQNEAQLEKSRLLSDRFSAERPKGSFSTLEIQRTEQGDSAMYLCASSKDSPKGYTFGSGTRLTVV.

The chain is built from TRBV10-3 and TRBJ1-2; TRBD1 matches at 9 bases. CDR3 length equals 16 residues. V lost 6 bases and J lost 6; bases outside the gene matches: 14. The germline gives CDR1 ENHRY, CDR2 SYGVKD. CDR3 residues: CAIRTGGRGTGNGYTF. In DNA, the CDR3 is TGTGCCATCAGGACAGGTGGCAGGGGGACAGGGAATGGCTACACCTTC.

This chain joins TRBV7-9 and TRBJ1-3, with a weak D call TRBD1 (5 bases). V lost 5 bases, J lost 4 bases, and 12 bases lay in between. Germline CDR1 reads SEHNR; CDR2 reads FQNEAQ (reference sequence). The length of the CDR3 is 14 residues. The CDR3 coding sequence is TGTGCCAGCAGCACTCAGGGCCGAGGAAACACCATATATTTT. Protein product: CASSTQGRGNTIYF.

The chain joins TRBV29-1 to TRBJ1-2; D is ambiguous. The CDR3 is 12 residues long. Germline CDR1 and CDR2: SQVTM and ANQGSEA. Trimming took off 8 bases at V and 6 bases at J, with 16 bases between the two ends. The CDR3 coding sequence is TGCAGCCCCGAAGGTCCAGGTCATGGCTACACCTTC. Its protein is CSPEGPGHGYTF.

This chain links TRBV15 with TRBJ1-6; the match to TRBD1 covers 7 bases. The germline V gene encodes CDR1 LNHNV and CDR2 YYDKDF (reference sequence). The V gene end was trimmed by 3 bases and the J gene end by 3 bases; junction bases not matched to a gene: 5. The CDR3 spans 16 residues. The CDR3 coding sequence is TGTGCCACCAGCAGCTCGGACAGGATCTATAATTCACCCCTCCACTTT. Encoded protein: CATSSSDRIYNSPLHF.

The rearrangement links TRBV20-1 to TRBJ2-1, with TRBD2 identical over 10 bases. The CDR3 length is 15 residues. CDR1 is DFQATT and CDR2 is SNEGSKA in the germline V gene (reference sequence). The ends lost 0 bases at V and 10 bases at J; junction bases unmatched: 9. The CDR3 DNA follows: TGCAGTGCTAGAGATCGGCTAGCGGGAGTGGGGGAGCAGTTCTTC. It specifies CSARDRLAGVGEQFF.

There are many counts of this clonotype. The rearrangement uses TRBV7-8 and TRBJ2-7; a weak D match, TRBD1 (6 bases). The V gene lost 3 bases and the J gene lost 4 bases, with 19 bases spanning the gap. Germline lookup yields CDR1 SGHVS and CDR2 FQNEAQ. The CDR3 has 16 residues. The CDR3 nucleotides read TGTGCCAGCAGCTTGCGGACAGCGCCAAACCCTTACGAGCAGTACTTC. This sequence encodes CASSLRTAPNPYEQYF.

The chain recombines TRBV10-3 with TRBJ2-5; 9 bases map to TRBD1. Germline V CDR1 and CDR2: ENHRY, SYGVKD. The length of the CDR3 is 14 residues. Trimming at V came to 10 bases and at J to 5 bases, leaving 11 bases not matched to a gene. CDR3 sequence (DNA): TGTGCCAGCAATCCGGGACAGGGTGAGGAGACCCAGTACTTC. Translated: CASNPGQGEETQYF.

V is TRBV25-1 and J is TRBJ1-3; the D gene is possibly TRBD1 (5 bases). CDR1 and CDR2 from the germline V gene are MGHDK and SYGVNS. Trimming removed 1 base from V and 4 bases from J, with 14 bases in between. This CDR3 is 16 amino acids long. CDR3 nucleotide sequence: TGTGCCAGCAGTGAATGCTGGGACGGGCGAGGAAACACCATATATTTT. It is translated as CASSECWDGRGNTIYF.

The chain links TRBV20-1 to TRBJ1-3; D perhaps matches TRBD1 (6 bases). V lost 4 bases and J 1 base, leaving 11 bases between the germline ends. The CDR3 has 14 amino acids. CDR1 and CDR2 from the germline V gene are DFQATT and SNEGSKA (reference sequence). CDR3 amino acids: CSANQQGSGNTIYF. The CDR3 DNA reads as TGCAGTGCTAACCAACAGGGTTCTGGAAACACCATATATTTT.

This clonotype showed up just once. CDR3 DNA: TGTGCCAGCAGTAAAGACACGGGACAGATAACCGGGGAGCTGTTTTTT. This sequence encodes CASSKDTGQITGELFF. V and J are TRBV2 and TRBJ2-2; 7 bases line up with TRBD1. The CDR3 loop spans 16 amino acids. V lost 5 bases and J lost 5; bases outside the gene matches: 11. Germline-derived CDR1 and CDR2 are SNHLY and FYNNEI.

The chain combines TRBV10-3 with TRBJ2-7; 8 bases fit TRBD1. Trimming cost V 10 bases and J 6 bases; bases outside gene matches: 11. Germline CDR1 and CDR2: ENHRY and SYGVKD. This CDR3 is built from 13 residues. The CDR3 nucleotides read TGTGCCACGACTGAGGACAGGGCTGGCGAGCAGTACTTC. Translating it yields CATTEDRAGEQYF.

This rearrangement joins TRBV11-1 to TRBJ1-3; 8 nucleotides agree with TRBD1. V dropped 5 bases and J dropped 4; count of bases not matched to a gene: 4. The CDR3 spans 14 residues. Germline values: CDR1 SGHAT, CDR2 FQDESV (reference sequence). The CDR3 reads CASSTTGEGNTIYF. Written as DNA, the CDR3 is TGTGCCAGCAGCACGACAGGGGAAGGAAACACCATATATTTT.

This sequence joins TRBV5-1 and TRBJ2-1; 8 bases agree with TRBD2. The CDR3 length is 15 residues. V dropped 4 bases and J dropped 3; count of bases not matched to a gene: 6. Germline CDR1 SGHRS, CDR2 YFSETQ. The CDR3 nucleotides read TGCGCCAGCAGCGCAATAGCGGGACACTACAATGAGCAGTTCTTC. Protein sequence: CASSAIAGHYNEQFF.

The chain joins TRBV20-1 to TRBJ1-2; D gene unclear. The CDR3 is made up of 12 amino acids. Germline V lookup: CDR1 DFQATT, CDR2 SNEGSKA (reference sequence). V was clipped by 2 bases and J by 8 bases, with 12 bases between them. In DNA, the CDR3 is TGCAGTGCTAGAAACAACGTCCGCGGCTACACCTTC. Its translation: CSARNNVRGYTF.

This clonotype was found a few times. The rearrangement links TRBV3-1 to TRBJ1-2, with D unclear. Germline values: CDR1 LGHDT, CDR2 YNNKEL (reference sequence). This CDR3 comprises 13 residues. V dropped 4 bases and J dropped 8 bases, with 14 bases sitting between them. This CDR3 reads CASSPSDLGGYTF. Written as DNA, the CDR3 is TGTGCCAGCAGCCCCTCCGACTTGGGAGGCTACACCTTC.